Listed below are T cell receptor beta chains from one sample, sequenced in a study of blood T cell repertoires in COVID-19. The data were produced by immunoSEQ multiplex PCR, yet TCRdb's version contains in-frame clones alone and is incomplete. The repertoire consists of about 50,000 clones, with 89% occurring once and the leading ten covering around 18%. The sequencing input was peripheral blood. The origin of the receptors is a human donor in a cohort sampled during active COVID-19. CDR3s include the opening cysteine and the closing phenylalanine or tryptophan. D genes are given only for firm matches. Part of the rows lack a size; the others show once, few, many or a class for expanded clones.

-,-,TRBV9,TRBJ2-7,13,TGTGCCAGCAGCCCGGGGATCTCCTACGAGCAGTACTTC,CASSPGISYEQYF
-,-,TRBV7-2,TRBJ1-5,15,TGTGCCAGCAGCCTCGGGGGGGTGGGCAATCAGCCCCAGCATTTT,CASSLGGVGNQPQHF
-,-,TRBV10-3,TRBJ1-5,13,TGTGCCATCAGGGACAGCCTACGTGGGCCCCAGCATTTT,CAIRDSLRGPQHF
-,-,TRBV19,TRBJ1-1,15,TGTGCCAGTAGTAGGGGAGGAGGGTGGAACACTGAAGCTTTCTTT,CASSRGGGWNTEAFF
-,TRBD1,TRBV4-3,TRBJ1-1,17,TGCGCCAGCAGCCCTGGACAGGGTCAGGGCTCAATCACTGAAGCTTTCTTT,CASSPGQGQGSITEAFF
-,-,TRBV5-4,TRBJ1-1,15,TGTGCCAGCAGCCCTCCACAGTCCCCGAACACTGAAGCTTTCTTT,CASSPPQSPNTEAFF
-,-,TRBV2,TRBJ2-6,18,TGTGCCAGCTACCCGATCCCAGGCCTGGGTGGTGGGGCCAACGTCCTGACTTTC,CASYPIPGLGGGANVLTF
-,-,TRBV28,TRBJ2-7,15,TGTGCCAGCAGTTCCCCACGGGGTATAACCTACGAGCAGTACTTC,CASSSPRGITYEQYF
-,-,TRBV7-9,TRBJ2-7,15,TGTGCCAGCAGCTTAAGGGCCGGCGGAGGCTACGAGCAGTACTTC,CASSLRAGGGYEQYF
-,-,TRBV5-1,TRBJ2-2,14,TGCGCCAGCATGCCTAGGACGAACACCGGGGAGCTGTTTTTT,CASMPRTNTGELFF
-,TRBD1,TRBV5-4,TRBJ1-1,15,TGTGCCAGCAGCCAAAGACAGGGTTTGAACACTGAAGCTTTCTTT,CASSQRQGLNTEAFF
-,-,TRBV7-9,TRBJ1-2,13,TGTGCCAGCAGGGCACAGGGATTCTATGGCTACACCTTC,CASRAQGFYGYTF
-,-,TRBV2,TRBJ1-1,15,TGTGCCAGCAGTGAGGTGGAGGGTAAGAACACTGAAGCTTTCTTT,CASSEVEGKNTEAFF
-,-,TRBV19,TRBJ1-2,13,TGTGCCAGTAGTACGGACAGTTTATCTGGCTACACCTTC,CASSTDSLSGYTF
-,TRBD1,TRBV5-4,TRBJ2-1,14,TGTGCCAGCAGCTTTGGACAGGCGTACAATGAGCAGTTCTTC,CASSFGQAYNEQFF
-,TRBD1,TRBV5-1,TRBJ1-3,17,TGCGCCAGCAGCTTGGTTGGGACAGGGCCCTCTGGAAACACCATATATTTT,CASSLVGTGPSGNTIYF
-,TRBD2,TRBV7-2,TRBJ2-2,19,TGTGCCAGCAGCTCAAGGACTAGCGGGGGGCGAAGGAACACCGGGGAGCTGTTTTTT,CASSSRTSGGRRNTGELFF
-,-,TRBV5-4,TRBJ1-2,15,TGTGCCAGCAGCGTAGCAACCGAATCTAACTATGGCTACACCTTC,CASSVATESNYGYTF
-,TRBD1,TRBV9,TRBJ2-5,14,TGTGCCAGCAGCGTAGTAGACCAGGGGGTGGCCCAGTACTTC,CASSVVDQGVAQYF
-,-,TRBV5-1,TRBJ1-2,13,TGCGCCAGCAGCTTGGTGGGGAGCTATGGCTACACCTTC,CASSLVGSYGYTF
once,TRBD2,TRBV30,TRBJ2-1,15,TGTGCCTGGAGTGAATTGAGCGGGGGGGCGGTTGAGCAGTTCTTC,CAWSELSGGAVEQFF
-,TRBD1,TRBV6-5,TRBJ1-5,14,TGTGCCAGCAGTTTGGACAGGGAGTATGAGCCCCAGCATTTT,CASSLDREYEPQHF
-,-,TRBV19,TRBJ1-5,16,TGTGCCAGTAGTATTCGCTCACGGGGGACTAATCAGCCCCAGCATTTT,CASSIRSRGTNQPQHF
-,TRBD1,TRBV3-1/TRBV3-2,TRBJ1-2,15,TGTGCCAGCAGCCCCGGACAGGGGGCGAACTATGGCTACACCTTC,CASSPGQGANYGYTF
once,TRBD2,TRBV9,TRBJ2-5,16,TGTGCCAGCAGCGTAGCTGTAGCGGGGGGCCAAGAGACCCAGTACTTC,CASSVAVAGGQETQYF
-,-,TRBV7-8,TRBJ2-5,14,TGTGCCAGCAGCAAAAGACGGGACCAAGAGACCCAGTACTTC,CASSKRRDQETQYF
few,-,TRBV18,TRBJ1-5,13,TGTGCCAGCTCACCGGGGCGAGATCAGCCCCAGCATTTT,CASSPGRDQPQHF
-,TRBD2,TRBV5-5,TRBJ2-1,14,TGTGCCAGCAGCTTAGACACCACGGGGGGTGAGCAGTTCTTC,CASSLDTTGGEQFF
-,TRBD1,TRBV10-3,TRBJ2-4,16,TGTGCCATCAGTGGGGGGACAGACCTAGCCAAAAACATTCAGTACTTC,CAISGGTDLAKNIQYF
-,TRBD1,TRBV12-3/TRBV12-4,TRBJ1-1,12,TGTGCCAGCAGTTGGACAGGGGGCGACGCTTTCTTT,CASSWTGGDAFF
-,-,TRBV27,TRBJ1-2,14,TGTGCCAGCAGTTTAATACGGGGGGACGATGGCTACACCTTC,CASSLIRGDDGYTF
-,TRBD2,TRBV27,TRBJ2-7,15,TGTGCCAGCAGTCCCGCGGGGGATAGCTCCTACGAGCAGTACTTC,CASSPAGDSSYEQYF
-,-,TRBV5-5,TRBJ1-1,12,TGTGCCAGCAGCTTGAGTTTAGCTGAAGCTTTCTTT,CASSLSLAEAFF
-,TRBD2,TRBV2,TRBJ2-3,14,TGTGCCAGCGAAACGGGGGGGGCCGGAGATACGCAGTATTTT,CASETGGAGDTQYF
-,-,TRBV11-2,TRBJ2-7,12,TGTGCCAGCAGCTTAGTTTTCAACGAGCAGTACTTC,CASSLVFNEQYF
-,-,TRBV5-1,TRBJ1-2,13,TGCGCCAGCAGAGGGGACTTAGCAGGCGGCTACACCTTC,CASRGDLAGGYTF
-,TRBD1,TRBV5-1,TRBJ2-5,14,TGCGCCAGCAGCCCCACAGGGGGAGGAGAGACCCAGTACTTC,CASSPTGGGETQYF
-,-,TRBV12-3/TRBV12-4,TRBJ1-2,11,TGTGCCAGCCAGGGCGGGGACGGCTACACCTTC,CASQGGDGYTF
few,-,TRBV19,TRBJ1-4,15,TGTGCCAGTAGCTCACCGGGCCCTAGGGGTGAAAAACTGTTTTTT,CASSSPGPRGEKLFF
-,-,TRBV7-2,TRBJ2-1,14,TGTGCCAGCAGCTTAGGACCAGGATACAATGAGCAGTTCTTC,CASSLGPGYNEQFF
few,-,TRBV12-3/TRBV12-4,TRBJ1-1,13,TGTGCCAGCAGTTTACGCAGGCTGGATGAAGCTTTCTTT,CASSLRRLDEAFF
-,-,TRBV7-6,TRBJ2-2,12,TGTGCCAGCACCCCGGGCACCGGGGAGCTGTTTTTT,CASTPGTGELFF
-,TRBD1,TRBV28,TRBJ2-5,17,TGTGCCAGCAGTTTATATAGGGACAGGGGGCTTCTAGAGACCCAGTACTTC,CASSLYRDRGLLETQYF
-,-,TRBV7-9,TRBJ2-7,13,TGTGCCAGCAGCTTTGCCAGCGCCTACGAGCAGTACTTC,CASSFASAYEQYF
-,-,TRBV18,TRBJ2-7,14,TGTGCCAGCTCACCACCTAGCGGCCCCTACGAGCAGTACTTC,CASSPPSGPYEQYF
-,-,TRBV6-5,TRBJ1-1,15,TGTGCCAGCAGTTACTCGATCGGCGGGGACACTGAAGCTTTCTTT,CASSYSIGGDTEAFF
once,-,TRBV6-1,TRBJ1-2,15,TGTGCCAGCAGTGAAGGAGGCAGGGCTAACTATGGCTACACCTTC,CASSEGGRANYGYTF
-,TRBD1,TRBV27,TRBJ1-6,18,TGTGCCAGCAGTTTATCTTTACAGGGGATGTCCTATAATTCACCCCTCCACTTT,CASSLSLQGMSYNSPLHF
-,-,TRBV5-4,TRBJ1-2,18,TGTGCCAGCAGCTCGGGTGGGGGAATGACTAGAGCTAACTATGGCTACACCTTC,CASSSGGGMTRANYGYTF
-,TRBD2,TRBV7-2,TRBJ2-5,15,TGTGCCAGCAGCTTAGGGGATACTAGCGGGGGGGCCAGGTACTTC,CASSLGDTSGGARYF
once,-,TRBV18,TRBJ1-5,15,TGTGCCAGCTCACCAGGGGGGAAGAGCAATCAGCCCCAGCATTTT,CASSPGGKSNQPQHF
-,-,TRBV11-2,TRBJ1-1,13,TGTGCCAGCAGCTTAAGTATCGACAGTGAAGCTTTCTTT,CASSLSIDSEAFF
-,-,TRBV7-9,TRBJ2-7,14,TGTGCCAGCAGCTTAGGTAGACAAGGCTACGAGCAGTACTTC,CASSLGRQGYEQYF
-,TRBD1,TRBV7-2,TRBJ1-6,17,TGTGCCAGCAGTTATGGACAGGGACAGGGGAGCAATTCACCCCTCCACTTT,CASSYGQGQGSNSPLHF